This passage covers 9 T cell receptor beta chains from one sample sequenced in a study of blood T cells in healthy people across ages. Together with a sample-barcoded 5' primer, a J-beta primer mix was included in a second PCR lasting about 6 to 11 cycles. TCRdb fed the 5' RACE reads into MiXCR, producing one record per CDR3 protein. The table shows approximately 1.5 million distinct CDR3 sequences, with 35% to 45% occurring only once. The sequenced sample consisted of blood. The receptors stem from a woman between 18 and 30 years old in good health.

V and J are TRBV2 and TRBJ1-1, with D hard to call. The germline CDR1 and CDR2 sequences are SNHLY and FYNNEI. The CDR3 runs 16 residues. Trimming left V 2 bases short and J 0 bases short, with 13 bases between. The CDR3 region has the DNA TGTGCCAGCAGTGAATTCGGTCAAGGGTTGAACACTGAAGCTTTCTTT. It is translated as CASSEFGQGLNTEAFF.

This clonotype was recorded a few times. V usage is TRBV20-1 and J usage is TRBJ2-7; no firm D call. This CDR3 contains 12 residues. V lost 3 bases and J 3 bases, leaving 9 bases between the germline ends. CDR1 is DFQATT, CDR2 SNEGSKA, per germline (reference sequence). CDR3 loop: CSARANVYEQYF. CDR3 DNA sequence: TGCAGTGCTAGGGCGAATGTCTACGAGCAGTACTTC.

This clonotype was observed a handful of times. The chain couples TRBV5-1 to TRBJ2-3; 7 bases line up with TRBD1. Losses at the gene ends were 2 bases for V and 1 base for J; bases not matched to a gene: 4. CDR3 length: 15 amino acids. Germline values: CDR1 SGHRS, CDR2 YFSETQ. The CDR3 here is CASSFRGQGTDTQYF. The CDR3 DNA is TGCGCCAGCAGCTTCCGTGGACAGGGCACAGATACGCAGTATTTT.

The chain joins TRBV12-5 to TRBJ2-1; D not certain. The ends were cut back, 0 bases at V and 0 bases at J, with 6 bases in the middle. The CDR3 totals 15 residues. Looked up from germline, CDR1 is LGHNT and CDR2 is FRNRAP. The CDR3 protein is CASGLVLRSYNEQFF. CDR3 DNA: TGTGCTAGTGGTTTGGTCCTCCGCTCCTACAATGAGCAGTTCTTC. The entire variable domain, with the rest obtained from reference TRBV12-5 and TRBJ2-1, is as follows: DARVTQTPRHKVTEMGQEVTMRCQPILGHNTVFWYRQTMMQGLELLAYFRNRAPLDDSGMPKDRFSAEMPDATLATLKIQPSEPRDSAVYFCASGLVLRSYNEQFFGPGTRLTVL.

In its sample, this clonotype was seen a few times. V is TRBV4-3 and J is TRBJ2-3; the match to TRBD2 covers 11 bases. This CDR3 region has 17 residues. Germline V gene sequence: CDR1 LGHNA, CDR2 YSLEER. Trimming took 0 bases from V and 8 from J; bases not matched to a gene: 10. The CDR3 reads CASSQDHASGGPLTQYF. The CDR3 DNA follows: TGCGCCAGCAGCCAAGATCATGCTAGCGGGGGGCCCCTTACGCAGTATTTT.

J is TRBJ1-5 and V is TRBV6-1; D not certain. Between the trimmed V and J ends, which lost 6 bases and 3 bases, there was a span of 3 bases. Germline V gene lookup returns CDR1 MNHNS and CDR2 SASEGT. The CDR3 has 11 residues. The CDR3 here is CASRANQPQHF. The CDR3 bases are TGTGCCAGCAGAGCCAATCAGCCCCAGCATTTT.

The chain employs TRBV3-1 and TRBJ2-7, with 10 bases fitting TRBD2. V trimming: 1 base; J trimming: 4 bases; junction bases outside the gene matches: 7. Germline-derived CDR1 and CDR2 are LGHDT and YNNKEL (reference sequence). The CDR3 is 16 residues long. CDR3 residues: CASSQGELAGAYEQYF. CDR3 bases: TGTGCCAGCAGCCAAGGGGAGCTAGCGGGGGCGTACGAGCAGTACTTC.

This clonotype was counted only a few times. The rearrangement uses TRBV29-1 and TRBJ1-2, with D possibly TRBD1 on 5 matching bases. CDR1 and CDR2 from the germline V gene are SQVTM and ANQGSEA. Trimming pared 4 bases from V and 6 bases from J, leaving 15 bases between. This CDR3 has 13 residues. CDR3 region: CSVGGRSSDGYTF. CDR3 DNA: TGCAGCGTTGGGGGCAGGTCCTCAGATGGCTACACCTTC. The variable domain in full, completed from reference TRBV29-1 and TRBJ1-2, reads SAVISQKPSRDICQRGTSLTIQCQVDSQVTMMFWYRQQPGQSLTLIATANQGSEATYESGFVIDKFPISRPNLTFSTLTVSNMSPEDSSIYLCSVGGRSSDGYTFGSGTRLTVV.

This clonotype has just a few counts. This sequence joins TRBV27 and TRBJ2-3; 10 bases line up with TRBD2. This CDR3 is 15 amino acids long. In germline, CDR1 is MNHEY, CDR2 SMNVEV (reference sequence). Trimming took 5 bases from V and 3 from J; bases not matched to a gene: 5. The CDR3 nucleotides read TGTGCCAGCAGTCCCCAGGGACTAGCGACAGATACGCAGTATTTT. Encoded protein: CASSPQGLATDTQYF.